The rows below give T cell receptor beta chains drawn from one sample of a study of cytomegalovirus exposure and HLA in healthy donors. Repertoires were generated with immunoSEQ multiplex PCR, while TCRdb's copy carries only in-frame clones and drops some. The top ten hold 2.5% of the sample, which has about 180,000 clones, approximately 78% seen once. Sequencing was done on a sample of PBMCs. These receptors originate from a human donor in good health. The CDR3 runs from the conserved cysteine through the conserved F or W. A D gene is named only where the DNA matches it firmly. Clone size is stated in some rows and not others, as once, few, many or a class when expanded.

j_call,d_call,v_call,clone_size,cdr3_aa,cdr3_nt
TRBJ2-5,TRBD2,TRBV30,NA,CAWAVAGGEETQYF,TGTGCCTGGGCCGTAGCGGGGGGGGAAGAGACCCAGTACTTC
TRBJ1-6,NA,TRBV6-5,NA,CASSGEYSPLHF,TGTGCCAGCAGTGGGGAGTATTCACCCCTCCACTTT
TRBJ1-2,NA,TRBV27,NA,CATAPRGLNYGYTF,TGTGCCACCGCCCCGAGAGGCTTAAACTATGGCTACACCTTC
TRBJ2-7,TRBD2,TRBV6-5,NA,CASSPSLAGGYEQYF,TGTGCCAGCAGTCCCTCCCTTGCGGGGGGATACGAGCAGTACTTC
TRBJ2-5,TRBD1,TRBV4-2,few,CASSTRQGGGEETQYF,TGTGCCAGCAGCACCCGACAGGGTGGGGGTGAAGAGACCCAGTACTTC
TRBJ2-1,NA,TRBV25-1,NA,CASSEGGTVPYNEQFF,TGTGCCAGCAGTGAAGGAGGGACAGTACCCTACAATGAGCAGTTCTTC
TRBJ1-5,NA,TRBV5-1,NA,CASSFSGGQPQHF,TGCGCCAGCAGCTTTTCCGGGGGTCAGCCCCAGCATTTT
TRBJ1-2,NA,TRBV6-5,NA,CASRVSVNYGYTF,TGTGCCAGCCGGGTTTCCGTAAACTATGGCTACACCTTC
TRBJ2-5,TRBD1,TRBV5-1,NA,CASSFTGGRETQYF,TGCGCCAGCAGCTTTACAGGGGGTCGAGAGACCCAGTACTTC
TRBJ2-7,TRBD1,TRBV27,NA,CASSLAGTGFYEQYF,TGTGCCAGCAGTTTAGCCGGGACAGGGTTCTACGAGCAGTACTTC
TRBJ1-1,NA,TRBV4-2,few,CASRGGQGGTEAFF,TGTGCCAGTAGAGGTGGGCAGGGTGGCACTGAAGCTTTCTTT
TRBJ2-7,TRBD1,TRBV12-5,once,CASGLVIGRQGPSYEQYF,TGTGCTAGTGGTTTGGTAATTGGGAGACAGGGTCCTTCCTACGAGCAGTACTTC
TRBJ2-5,NA,TRBV4-1,NA,CASSQDWASRETQYF,TGCGCCAGCAGCCAAGATTGGGCCAGCAGAGAGACCCAGTACTTC
TRBJ1-2,TRBD1,TRBV10-3,NA,CAISESPGQGYGYTF,TGTGCCATCAGTGAGTCGCCAGGACAGGGCTATGGCTACACCTTC
TRBJ2-2,TRBD1,TRBV10-3,few,CAISESSHRGRTGELFF,TGTGCCATCAGTGAGTCGAGTCACAGGGGTAGAACCGGGGAGCTGTTTTTT
TRBJ1-3,NA,TRBV11-2,NA,CASTPDTGNTIYF,TGTGCCAGCACCCCGGACACTGGAAACACCATATATTTT